One and the same sample provided the 18 T cell receptor beta chains below, sequenced in a study of T cells after yellow fever vaccination. TCRdb used MiXCR to reprocess the 5' RACE reads, holding one entry per CDR3 protein. The data show approximately 85,000 distinct CDR3 sequences, about 14% seen once. The sample was CD8+ T cells not binding an NS4B(214-222) dextramer, sorted from PBMCs, taken roughly 20 days after the first yellow fever vaccination. Receptor source: a man aged 18-30 years who received the YFV17D yellow fever vaccine.

This sequence joins TRBV6-1 and TRBJ2-1, with TRBD2 matching 12 bases. The CDR3 has 17 amino acids. Germline CDR1 MNHNS, CDR2 SASEGT. With V trimmed by 9 bases and J by 0 bases, 9 bases remained unmatched. CDR3 amino acids: CASVTSGGLSSYNEQFF. Written as DNA, the CDR3 is TGTGCCAGTGTGACTAGCGGGGGACTCAGCTCCTACAATGAGCAGTTCTTC.

In its sample, this clonotype was seen many times. The chain recombines TRBV2 with TRBJ1-1; a weak D match, TRBD1 (5 bases). Deletions cut 6 bases from V and 0 bases from J, with 11 bases between. CDR1 and CDR2 from the germline V gene are SNHLY and FYNNEI. The CDR3 has 14 residues. CDR3: CASSEGQLNTEAFF. Here the CDR3 DNA reads TGTGCCAGCAGCGAGGGGCAATTGAACACTGAAGCTTTCTTT.

This clonotype has only a few counts. The V gene is TRBV18, the J gene TRBJ1-2, with 7 bases that match TRBD1. This CDR3 has 16 amino acids. V lost 5 bases and J lost 0; bases outside the gene matches: 9. Germline CDR1 is KGHSH and CDR2 is LQKENI. CDR3 protein: CASSADSGTANYGYTF. CDR3 nucleotide sequence: TGTGCCAGCTCAGCGGACTCCGGGACAGCTAACTATGGCTACACCTTC.

This clonotype turned up a few times. The rearrangement uses TRBV13 and TRBJ2-5; D remains unclear. The V gene lost 6 bases and the J gene lost 0 bases, with 8 bases spanning the gap. CDR1 and CDR2 from the germline V gene are PRHDT and FYEKMQ (reference sequence). CDR3 length equals 13 residues. DNA of the CDR3: TGTGCCAGCAGTCGAACAAACCAAGAGACCCAGTACTTC. Translation: CASSRTNQETQYF.

This clonotype has only a few counts. The J gene is TRBJ2-7, the V gene TRBV9, with D hard to call. Trimming removed 0 bases at V and 0 bases at J, with 7 bases between. Germline CDR1 and CDR2: SGDLS and YYNGEE. The CDR3 runs to 14 residues. CDR3: CASSVVGSSYEQYF. In nucleotides, the CDR3 is TGTGCCAGCAGCGTAGTGGGCAGCTCCTACGAGCAGTACTTC.

The J gene is TRBJ2-6, the V gene TRBV5-1; D is tentatively TRBD1 or TRBD2 (5 bases each). Deletions cut 4 bases from V and 2 bases from J, with 19 bases between. Germline CDR1 and CDR2: SGHRS and YFSETQ. This CDR3 contains 18 residues. The DNA of the CDR3 is TGCGCCAGCAGCAACCATCAGAGGGGAGACCCTGGGGCCAACGTCCTGACTTTC. This sequence encodes CASSNHQRGDPGANVLTF.

This chain links TRBV6-1 with TRBJ2-2; 10 positions match TRBD1. Trimming took 4 bases from V and 4 from J; bases not matched to a gene: 3. The CDR3 contains 15 residues. Germline values: CDR1 MNHNS, CDR2 SASEGT. The CDR3 DNA is TGTGCCAGCAGTGTCGGGACAGGGGTCACCGGGGAGCTGTTTTTT. Translating gives CASSVGTGVTGELFF.

This chain joins TRBV27 and TRBJ2-4; unclear D gene. CDR1 is MNHEY and CDR2 is SMNVEV in the germline V gene (reference sequence). The ends were cut back, 2 bases at V and 7 bases at J, with 9 bases in the middle. The CDR3 is made up of 13 amino acids. The CDR3, as DNA: TGTGCCAGCAGTTTAACCGTTGGGAACATTCAGTACTTC. Translation gives CASSLTVGNIQYF.

The chain recombines TRBV19 with TRBJ2-2; D unclear. This CDR3 is built from 13 residues. Trimming took off 3 bases at V and 4 bases at J, with 6 bases between the two ends. Germline V lookup: CDR1 LNHDA, CDR2 SQIVND (reference sequence). The CDR3 spells CASSIAGTGELFF. CDR3 nucleotides: TGTGCCAGTAGTATCGCAGGCACCGGGGAGCTGTTTTTT.

This clonotype appeared a few times. The chain combines TRBV7-6 with TRBJ2-2; the match to TRBD1 covers 9 bases. The ends lost 5 bases at V and 4 bases at J; junction bases unmatched: 5. The germline gives CDR1 SGHVS, CDR2 FNYEAQ. The CDR3 consists of 15 residues. CDR3 sequence: CASSPGTGSTGELFF. CDR3 sequence (DNA): TGTGCCAGCAGCCCAGGGACAGGGAGCACCGGGGAGCTGTTTTTT.

The V and J genes are TRBV20-1 and TRBJ2-2; D may be TRBD1 (6 bases). Germline assignment: CDR1 DFQATT and CDR2 SNEGSKA (reference sequence). Trimming removed 5 bases from V and 1 base from J, with 8 bases in between. The CDR3 sequence is 13 residues long. Here the CDR3 DNA reads TGCAGTGCTGAGGGGGAGAACACCGGGGAGCTGTTTTTT. As protein: CSAEGENTGELFF.

This clonotype was counted at least ten times. The chain couples TRBV12-3 or TRBV12-4 to TRBJ2-4, with D possibly called TRBD1 or TRBD2 (7 bases each). CDR3 size: 15 residues. V gave up 7 bases and J gave up 5 bases, with 18 bases separating them. The CDR3 region is CASTHEGAGENIQYF. The CDR3 DNA reads as TGTGCCAGCACCCACGAGGGGGCGGGAGAAAACATTCAGTACTTC.

Many counts were recorded for this clonotype. The chain is built from TRBV27 and TRBJ2-7; D may match TRBD1 or TRBD2 (5 bases each). The germline V gene has CDR1 MNHEY and CDR2 SMNVEV (reference sequence). The CDR3 extends over 15 amino acids. V was cut by 0 bases and J by 2 bases, with 11 bases left in between. CDR3 sequence reads: CASSLSGTGPYEQYF. CDR3 nucleotide sequence: TGTGCCAGCAGTTTATCCGGGACGGGACCCTACGAGCAGTACTTC.

V gene TRBV27 combines with J gene TRBJ2-1, with D tentatively TRBD1 (7 bases). The germline V and J ends were trimmed by 5 bases and 12 bases, with 14 bases remaining between them. Germline V gene data show CDR1 as MNHEY and CDR2 as SMNVEV (reference sequence). The CDR3 length is 12 residues. CDR3 sequence reads: CASSQGGAGQFF. CDR3 bases: TGTGCCAGCAGTCAGGGGGGCGCGGGGCAGTTCTTC.

This chain links TRBV27 with TRBJ2-2; no clear D. Trimming removed 9 bases from V and 5 bases from J, with 7 bases in between. This CDR3 contains 11 residues. The V gene's germline CDR1 is MNHEY and CDR2 SMNVEV (reference sequence). The CDR3 region is CARVRTGELFF. CDR3 DNA: TGTGCCAGGGTCAGAACCGGGGAGCTGTTTTTT.

The chain has TRBV10-3 and TRBJ2-7; D remains ambiguous. This CDR3 is 14 amino acids long. The ends were cut back, 0 bases at V and 3 bases at J, with 9 bases in the middle. The germline V gene has CDR1 ENHRY and CDR2 SYGVKD. The CDR3 protein is CAISESLADYEQYV. CDR3 coding DNA: TGTGCCATCAGTGAGTCTCTGGCTGACTACGAGCAGTACGTC.

V usage is TRBV7-9 and J usage is TRBJ2-5; no firm D call. This CDR3 has 14 residues. V lost 3 bases to trimming and J lost 9 bases, with 17 bases between them. CDR1 and CDR2 from the germline V gene are SEHNR and FQNEAQ (reference sequence). CDR3: CASSFNSALGSQYF. As DNA, the CDR3 is TGTGCCAGCAGCTTCAACTCCGCTCTCGGCTCCCAGTACTTC.

This clonotype was seen a handful of times. CDR3 nucleotides: TGTGCCAGCAGTTTTTCCGGGGACGAGCAGTACGTC. Encoded protein: CASSFSGDEQYV. The chain carries TRBV12-3 or TRBV12-4 and TRBJ2-7; tentatively, D is TRBD2 (5 bases). V lost 3 bases to trimming and J lost 5 bases, with 8 bases between them. The CDR3 has 12 residues.